A selection of T cell receptor beta chains follows, all from one sample in a study of shared clonotypes between healthy human individuals. Repertoires were generated with immunoSEQ multiplex PCR, while TCRdb's copy carries only in-frame clones and drops some. This sample has about 490,000 clones, with about 80% found just once. Specimen: PBMCs. The receptors were sampled from a woman aged 40-49 years in good health. Some clones in this sample may be carry-over from other donors' samples. Both conserved end residues are part of each CDR3. The D gene is left open where the match is weak. Clone size, where shown, is once, few, many, or a class for clones that have expanded.

-	-	TRBV21-1	TRBJ1-3	CASRTMAGNTIYF	TGTGCCAGCAGAACCATGGCTGGAAACACCATATATTTT
few	-	TRBV2	TRBJ2-2	CASADSANTGELFF	TGTGCCAGCGCTGACAGCGCGAACACCGGGGAGCTGTTTTTT
-	-	TRBV11-2	TRBJ2-3	CASSSPTQTSSDTQYF	TGTGCCAGCAGCTCCCCAACCCAGACTAGTTCCGATACGCAGTATTTT
-	TRBD1	TRBV2	TRBJ2-1	CASSVGQGWGNEQFF	TGTGCCAGCAGTGTAGGACAGGGGTGGGGCAATGAGCAGTTCTTC
-	TRBD2	TRBV2	TRBJ2-7	CASRGGTSGYEQYF	TGTGCCAGCAGGGGGGGGACTAGCGGCTACGAGCAGTACTTC
few	-	TRBV15	TRBJ2-7	CATSRGGAGRSYEQYF	TGTGCCACCAGCAGAGGGGGGGCGGGCAGATCCTACGAGCAGTACTTC
-	TRBD1	TRBV27	TRBJ2-1	CASSFPGGGSRQFF	TGTGCCAGCAGTTTCCCAGGGGGCGGTTCAAGGCAGTTCTTC
many	TRBD1	TRBV10-3	TRBJ1-2	CAISESGQGGYTF	TGTGCCATCAGTGAGTCGGGACAGGGGGGCTACACCTTC
-	TRBD2	TRBV28	TRBJ2-7	CASSLYLAGGVYEQYF	TGTGCCAGCAGTTTATATCTCGCGGGGGGAGTCTACGAGCAGTACTTC
many	-	TRBV2	TRBJ1-4	CASSAGRLFF	TGTGCCAGCAGTGCAGGACGACTGTTTTTT
-	-	TRBV19	TRBJ2-7	CASSRGLPTYEQYF	TGTGCCAGTAGTAGAGGACTACCGACCTACGAGCAGTACTTC
-	TRBD1	TRBV2	TRBJ2-7	CASTGQGAREQYF	TGTGCCAGCACGGGACAGGGGGCGCGGGAGCAGTACTTC
-	-	TRBV6-1	TRBJ1-5	CASSKTGNNQPQHF	TGTGCCAGCAGTAAGACAGGAAACAATCAGCCCCAGCATTTT
-	-	TRBV2	TRBJ1-3	CASTRVYSGNTIYF	TGTGCCAGCACCCGGGTTTACTCTGGAAACACCATATATTTT
-	-	TRBV28	TRBJ2-2	CASSLRSFWQSGELFF	TGTGCCAGCAGTCTCCGTTCGTTTTGGCAGTCGGGGGAGCTGTTTTTT
-	TRBD1	TRBV11-2	TRBJ2-2	CASSLVQGVVGELFF	TGTGCCAGCAGCTTAGTCCAGGGGGTGGTCGGGGAGCTGTTTTTT
-	-	TRBV2	TRBJ2-7	CASSEARSGMLGEQYF	TGTGCCAGCAGTGAAGCGCGGTCAGGAATGTTAGGCGAGCAGTACTTC
-	TRBD1	TRBV5-1	TRBJ1-3	CASSIQQGTGNTIYF	TGCGCCAGCAGCATACAACAGGGGACAGGAAACACCATATATTTT
-	TRBD2	TRBV5-4	TRBJ2-7	CASSLGTSANYEQYF	TGTGCCAGCAGCTTGGGGACTAGCGCGAACTACGAGCAGTACTTC
-	-	TRBV16	TRBJ1-2	CASSQGRSNYGYTF	TGTGCCAGCAGCCAAGGGAGGTCTAACTATGGCTACACCTTC
few	-	TRBV7-9	TRBJ2-7	CASSLIIGGEQYF	TGTGCCAGCAGCTTAATAATTGGGGGCGAGCAGTACTTC
-	-	TRBV7-2	TRBJ2-4	CASSGPSDIQYF	TGTGCCAGCAGCGGGCCTAGCGACATTCAGTACTTC
few	-	TRBV7-9	TRBJ2-7	CASSSNYEQYF	TGTGCCAGCAGTTCGAACTACGAGCAGTACTTC
-	-	TRBV6-1	TRBJ2-1	CASSEESGSYNEQFF	TGTGCCAGCAGTGAAGAGTCCGGATCCTACAATGAGCAGTTCTTC
-	TRBD1	TRBV30	TRBJ1-1	CAWARKTGMGRDTEAFF	TGTGCCTGGGCTAGAAAGACAGGGATGGGGAGGGACACTGAAGCTTTCTTT